This T cell receptor (beta chain) was recorded in a study of cytomegalovirus exposure and HLA in healthy donors. Study overall: Genotyping of some 400 donors showed that about 79% belonged to the Caucasian-associated ancestry cluster. Study results and caveats: When analyzed later, a missense DCLRE1C variant was found to be linked to TCR beta V- and J-gene trimming. A prior analysis recorded that most TCR beta V segments were productive about 87% or about 30% of the time.

V gave up 1 base and J gave up 4 bases, with 11 bases separating them. In germline, CDR1 is SGHTS, CDR2 YDEGEE. The CDR3 has 14 residues. A multiplex PCR was run with 60 Vbeta primers and 13 Jbeta primers. Method: immunoSEQ multiplex PCR; TCRdb's copy keeps in-frame clones and lacks some. The repertoire includes some 200,000 clones, about 80% of them detected once, and just over 1.4% sits in the top ten. About this clone: Its target is not known.

What was sequenced was PBMCs. This sequence was found in a girl between 10 and 17 years old in good health and CMV-seronegative. J is TRBJ1-2 and V is TRBV5-8; possibly TRBD1 for D (5 bases). CDR3 bases: TGTGCCAGCAGCTTGACAGGAGCAGCCTATGGCTACACCTTC. Its protein is CASSLTGAAYGYTF.